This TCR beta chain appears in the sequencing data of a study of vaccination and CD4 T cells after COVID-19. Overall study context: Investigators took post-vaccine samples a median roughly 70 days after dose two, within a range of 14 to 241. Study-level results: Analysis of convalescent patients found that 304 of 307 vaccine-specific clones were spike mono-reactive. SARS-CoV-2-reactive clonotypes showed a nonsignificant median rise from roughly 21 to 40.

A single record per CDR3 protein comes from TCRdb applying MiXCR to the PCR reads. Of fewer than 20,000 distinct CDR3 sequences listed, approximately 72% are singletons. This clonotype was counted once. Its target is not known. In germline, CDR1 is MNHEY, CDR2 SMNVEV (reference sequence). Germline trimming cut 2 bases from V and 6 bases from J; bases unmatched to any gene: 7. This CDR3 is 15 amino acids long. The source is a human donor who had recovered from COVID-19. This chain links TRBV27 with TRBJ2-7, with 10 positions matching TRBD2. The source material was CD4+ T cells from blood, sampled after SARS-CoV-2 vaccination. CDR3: CASSLREGLATEQYF. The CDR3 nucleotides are TGTGCCAGCAGTTTACGCGAGGGACTAGCGACCGAGCAGTACTTC.